This TCR beta chain was recorded in a study of T cell changes during pregnancy in multiple sclerosis. Libraries were prepared by immunoSEQ multiplex PCR; TCRdb keeps only in-frame clonotypes and omits some of them. The data hold tens of thousands of clones, with just over 90% observed a single time. CDR3 length: 16 amino acids. CDR1 MGHRA and CDR2 YSYEKL come from the germline V gene. V lost 0 bases and J 8 bases, leaving 19 bases between the germline ends. The J gene is TRBJ1-2, the V gene TRBV4-1, with a possible D match to TRBD1 (6 bases). This material consisted of peripheral blood, taken in the second trimester of pregnancy. This receptor was obtained from a female donor with multiple sclerosis, enrolled in a pregnancy study. CDR3 region: CASSQDILGGGHGYTF. The CDR3 DNA reads TGCGCCAGCAGCCAAGATATCCTAGGGGGGGGTCACGGCTACACCTTC.